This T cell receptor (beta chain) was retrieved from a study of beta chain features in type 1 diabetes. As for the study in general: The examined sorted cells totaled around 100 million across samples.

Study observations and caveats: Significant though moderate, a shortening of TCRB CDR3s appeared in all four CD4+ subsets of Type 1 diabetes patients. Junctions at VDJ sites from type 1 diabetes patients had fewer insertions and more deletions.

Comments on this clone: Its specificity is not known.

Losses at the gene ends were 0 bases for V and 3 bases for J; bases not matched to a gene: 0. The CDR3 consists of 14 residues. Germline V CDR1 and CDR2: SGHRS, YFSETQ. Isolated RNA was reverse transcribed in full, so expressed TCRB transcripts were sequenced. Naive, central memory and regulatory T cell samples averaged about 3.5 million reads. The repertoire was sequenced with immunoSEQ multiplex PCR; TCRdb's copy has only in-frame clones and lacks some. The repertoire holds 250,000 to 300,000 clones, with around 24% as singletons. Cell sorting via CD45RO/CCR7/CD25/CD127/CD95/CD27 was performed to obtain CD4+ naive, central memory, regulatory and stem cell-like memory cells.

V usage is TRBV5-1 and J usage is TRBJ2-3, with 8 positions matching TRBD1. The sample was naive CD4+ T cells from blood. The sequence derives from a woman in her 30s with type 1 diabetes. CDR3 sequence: CASSLGDRTDTQYF. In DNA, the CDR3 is TGCGCCAGCAGCTTGGGGGACAGGACAGATACGCAGTATTTT.